The 20 T cell receptor beta chains below all came from one sample that was sequenced in a study of shared clonotypes between healthy human individuals. Naive CD8 cells were CD45RO-negative, positively selected for CCR7, excluding terminally differentiated effector memory CD45RA+ cells. Libraries were prepared by immunoSEQ multiplex PCR; TCRdb keeps only in-frame clonotypes and omits some of them. The sample has around 2.1 million clones; just over 90% are singletons. Sequenced sample: naive CD8+ T cells from PBMCs. The receptors shown here come from a young man in good health. Some clones in this sample may be carry-over from other donors' samples.

The chain carries TRBV2 and TRBJ1-5; D is perhaps TRBD1 (6 bases). Germline V lookup: CDR1 SNHLY, CDR2 FYNNEI. Trimming left V 7 bases short and J 5 bases short, with 27 bases between. The CDR3 loop spans 18 amino acids. The CDR3 spells CASKMGEWGGAEDQPQHF. DNA of the CDR3: TGTGCCAGCAAAATGGGGGAGTGGGGGGGCGCAGAGGATCAGCCCCAGCATTTT.

This clone was counted a few times. V usage is TRBV7-9 and J usage is TRBJ2-1, with 10 nucleotides matching TRBD2. Germline values: CDR1 SEHNR, CDR2 FQNEAQ (reference sequence). The CDR3 contains 15 residues. J was trimmed by 12 bases and V by 1 base; bases with no gene match: 9. The CDR3 here is CASSLGLLAGAWQFF. In DNA, the CDR3 is TGTGCCAGCAGCTTAGGTCTCCTAGCGGGAGCCTGGCAGTTCTTC.

The chain joins TRBV30 to TRBJ2-5; D unresolved. The assigned J gene may be wrong: the sequence end matches TRBJ2-7 better. Germline CDR1 is GTSNPN and CDR2 is SVGIG (reference sequence). This CDR3 region has 11 residues. CDR3 DNA sequence: TGTGCCTGGCACCATTCCTACGAGCAGTACTTC. It is translated as CAWHHSYEQYF.

V usage is TRBV28 and J usage is TRBJ2-5; D not certain. CDR3 size: 11 residues. V gave up 6 bases and J gave up 5 bases, with 7 bases separating them. The germline V gene encodes CDR1 MDHEN and CDR2 SYDVKM. CDR3 nucleotides: TGTGCCAGCAGGGTTTCGGAGACCCAGTACTTC. Protein: CASRVSETQYF.

V is TRBV5-6 and J is TRBJ2-3, with a weak D call TRBD1 (6 bases). There are 17 residues in the CDR3. Trimming removed 3 bases at V and 3 bases at J, with 20 bases between. Germline V gives CDR1 SGHDT, CDR2 YYEEEE. CDR3 loop: CASSYDPRGSRTDTQYF. In DNA, the CDR3 is TGTGCCAGCAGCTACGACCCCAGGGGAAGTCGGACAGATACGCAGTATTTT.

On this clone itself: Other nucleotide sequences from this sample produce the same CDR3. The J gene is TRBJ2-7, the V gene TRBV11-2; TRBD1 aligns across 8 bases. V lost 0 bases and J lost 1; bases outside the gene matches: 2. Germline CDR1 SGHAT, CDR2 FQNNGV. The CDR3 is 15 amino acids. The CDR3 DNA sequence: TGTGCCAGCAGCTTAGACAGGACAGGGTCCTACGAGCAGTACTTC. It encodes CASSLDRTGSYEQYF.

The chain uses TRBV27 and TRBJ2-3, with a tentative D call TRBD1 (6 bases). Trimming took off 3 bases at V and 4 bases at J, with 14 bases between the two ends. This CDR3 comprises 15 residues. The V gene's germline CDR1 is MNHEY and CDR2 SMNVEV (reference sequence). CDR3 protein: CASSLGQLGADTQYF. In DNA form, the CDR3 reads TGTGCCAGCAGTTTGGGACAATTAGGGGCAGATACGCAGTATTTT.

V is TRBV28 and J is TRBJ2-7; 10 bases are shared with TRBD2. J was trimmed by 4 bases and V by 4 bases; bases with no gene match: 16. CDR1 and CDR2 from the germline V gene are MDHEN and SYDVKM. The CDR3 length is 18 residues. CDR3 residues: CASSSPSGAGGPPYEQYF. CDR3 bases: TGTGCCAGCAGTTCCCCCAGCGGAGCGGGAGGGCCGCCGTACGAGCAGTACTTC.

J is TRBJ2-7 and V is TRBV28; a possible D gene is TRBD2 (6 bases). Deletions cut 6 bases from V and 1 base from J, with 13 bases between. The CDR3 extends over 14 amino acids. The germline V gene has CDR1 MDHEN and CDR2 SYDVKM. The CDR3 is CASRFAGPSYEQYF. The CDR3 DNA sequence: TGTGCCAGCAGGTTTGCGGGACCGTCCTACGAGCAGTACTTC.

This clone has only one observation. V is TRBV7-9 and J is TRBJ1-2; D not certain. Germline V gene data show CDR1 as SEHNR and CDR2 as FQNEAQ (reference sequence). V shed 7 bases and J shed 6 bases, with 21 bases lying between them. The CDR3 runs 15 residues. CDR3 nucleotide sequence: TGTGCCAGCACCAAGGGAGGCCCGACCGTAAATGGCTACACCTTC. Translating it yields CASTKGGPTVNGYTF.

With regard to this clone: Distinct nucleotide sequences in the sample also encode this CDR3. CDR3 region: CASSPGQYSNQPQHF. The CDR3 nucleotides are TGTGCCAGCAGCCCGGGACAGTATAGCAATCAGCCCCAGCATTTT. The genes are TRBV7-9 and TRBJ1-5; the match to TRBD1 covers 7 bases. After removal of 5 bases from V and 0 bases from J, the junction contained 4 bases not matched to a gene. CDR1 SEHNR and CDR2 FQNEAQ come from the germline V gene (reference sequence). CDR3 length: 15 residues.

A word on this clone: Other DNA sequences of this sample code for an identical CDR3. The rearrangement links TRBV19 to TRBJ1-1; 9 nucleotides match TRBD1. V shed 6 bases, J shed 5 bases, and the junction held 4 bases outside the gene matches. The length of the CDR3 is 13 residues. The germline gives CDR1 LNHDA, CDR2 SQIVND (reference sequence). The CDR3 bases are TGTGCCAGTAGGGGACAGGGTGCGACTGAAGCTTTCTTT. Its translation is CASRGQGATEAFF. Combining the CDR3 with reference TRBV19 and TRBJ1-1 gives the whole variable domain DGGITQSPKYLFRKEGQNVTLSCEQNLNHDAMYWYRQDPGQGLRLIYYSQIVNDFQKGDIAEGYSVSREKKESFPLTVTSAQKNPTAFYLCASRGQGATEAFFGQGTRLTVV.

The chain links TRBV7-9 to TRBJ2-7; the D call may be TRBD1 or TRBD2 (6 bases each). Germline CDR1 and CDR2: SEHNR and FQNEAQ (reference sequence). Trimming left V 5 bases short and J 4 bases short, with 18 bases between. This CDR3 comprises 15 residues. The CDR3 spells CASSLTRGQGYEQYF. The CDR3 region has the DNA TGTGCCAGCAGCCTGACTAGGGGACAAGGATACGAGCAGTACTTC.

As regards this clone: The sample holds other DNA sequences that translate to the same CDR3. The V call is TRBV27, the J call TRBJ1-1, with D possibly TRBD1 on 6 matching bases. Trimming pared 2 bases from V and 8 bases from J, leaving 9 bases between. This CDR3 contains 12 residues. Germline-derived CDR1 and CDR2 are MNHEY and SMNVEV (reference sequence). The CDR3 loop is CASSLGGAEAFF. The DNA of the CDR3 is TGTGCCAGCAGTTTAGGGGGGGCGGAAGCTTTCTTT.

With respect to this clone: Other DNA sequences from this sample encode an identical CDR3 as well. The gene calls are TRBV4-1 and TRBJ2-7; possible D gene TRBD2, 7 bases. The CDR3 runs to 16 residues. Trimming cost V 0 bases and J 2 bases, with 14 bases left between them. CDR1 and CDR2 from the germline V gene are MGHRA and YSYEKL. CDR3: CASSQDPGGPTYEQYF. The DNA of the CDR3 is TGCGCCAGCAGCCAAGATCCCGGGGGGCCAACCTACGAGCAGTACTTC.

The chain employs TRBV7-8 and TRBJ2-7; the match to TRBD1 covers 9 bases. The CDR3 is 15 residues long. Germline assignment: CDR1 SGHVS and CDR2 FQNEAQ. Trimming cost V 2 bases and J 6 bases; bases outside gene matches: 8. CDR3 loop: CASSLRVGQGFEQYF. The CDR3 DNA sequence: TGTGCCAGCAGCTTACGGGTAGGACAGGGGTTCGAGCAGTACTTC.

DNA for the CDR3: TGTGCCAGCAGCTTGATCGAGCGGGAGCTTCATGAGCAGTTCTTC. Residues: CASSLIERELHEQFF. The chain combines TRBV5-6 with TRBJ2-1, with 8 bases that match TRBD2. V lost 1 base, J lost 8 bases, and 8 bases stayed unmatched. This CDR3 contains 15 residues. The V gene's germline CDR1 is SGHDT and CDR2 YYEEEE.

Concerning this clone itself: At the DNA level, this CDR3 is encoded by other sequences in the same sample as well. This chain connects TRBV28 to TRBJ1-1; D ambiguous. The CDR3 is 11 amino acids. Germline-derived CDR1 and CDR2 are MDHEN and SYDVKM. Trimming shortened V by 5 bases and J by 3 bases, and 4 bases separated the two germline ends. CDR3 protein: CASSLDTEAFF. The CDR3 DNA is TGTGCCAGCAGTCTAGACACTGAAGCTTTCTTT.

This clone has a single count. The V gene is TRBV2, the J gene TRBJ2-5; 7 positions match TRBD2. The V and J ends lost 3 bases and 8 bases, in that order; junction bases with no gene match: 6. Germline values: CDR1 SNHLY, CDR2 FYNNEI. The CDR3 has 13 amino acids. The CDR3 reads CASSETSRPTQYF. The CDR3 region has the DNA TGTGCCAGCAGTGAGACTAGCCGCCCAACCCAGTACTTC. Combining the CDR3 with reference TRBV2 and TRBJ2-5 gives the whole variable domain EPEVTQTPSHQVTQMGQEVILRCVPISNHLYFYWYRQILGQKVEFLVSFYNNEISEKSEIFDDQFSVERPDGSNFTLKIRSTKLEDSAMYFCASSETSRPTQYFGPGTRLLVL.

This chain's CDR3 is CASSPLGTSLSGANVLTF. The DNA for the CDR3 is TGTGCCAGCAGCCCACTTGGGACTAGCCTCTCTGGGGCCAACGTCCTGACTTTC. The chain employs TRBV5-6 and TRBJ2-6; 9 nucleotides line up with TRBD2. V lost 4 bases and J lost 0; bases outside the gene matches: 8. This CDR3 is 18 amino acids long. CDR1 and CDR2 (germline): SGHDT, YYEEEE.